This record looks at one T cell receptor (beta chain) sequence and its context. The data were obtained in a study of cytomegalovirus exposure and HLA in healthy donors. PCR was performed using 60 Vbeta and 13 Jbeta primers. Sequencing was performed with immunoSEQ multiplex PCR; in TCRdb, only in-frame clones are kept and a portion is missing. This sample's table has fewer than 95,000 clones. J was trimmed by 4 bases and V by 7 bases; bases with no gene match: 16. Germline V gene lookup returns CDR1 MDHEN and CDR2 SYDVKM. This CDR3 contains 17 residues. The chain joins TRBV28 to TRBJ2-5; the match to TRBD2 covers 9 bases. Input material: PBMCs. The receptor's source is a woman in her thirties or forties in good health and CMV-seropositive. The CDR3 spells CASTYGPGLAQVETQYF. Here the CDR3 DNA reads TGTGCCAGCACGTATGGACCGGGACTAGCCCAAGTAGAGACCCAGTACTTC.